What follows describes a single T cell receptor (beta chain). Its antigen is not identified. Sequencing used immunoSEQ multiplex PCR; TCRdb keeps in-frame clones, though not all of them. This table holds approximately 70,000 clones, roughly 80% found once. This sample was included in a study of OX40 agonist ivuxolimab in advanced cancers. Study-level findings and limits: Low levels of normalized T-cell clonal expansion also appeared in some nonresponders. In the 0.1-3.0 mg/kg groups, partial responders showed among the lowest expansion.

The study sampled blood at baseline, cycle 4 day 1, and cycle 7 day 1. V trimming: 6 bases; J trimming: 7 bases; junction bases outside the gene matches: 8. CDR1 is MRHNA and CDR2 is SNTAGT in the germline V gene. This CDR3 has 15 amino acids. The input for sequencing was CD4+ or CD8+ T cells sorted from blood, taken in a trial of the OX40 agonist ivuxolimab. The chain couples TRBV6-4 to TRBJ2-1; TRBD1 aligns across 11 bases. This clonotype originated in an adult with an advanced solid tumor such as melanoma, head and neck, liver or kidney cancer. The CDR3 DNA reads TGTGCCAGCAGGCGGGACAGGGGGACAACTAATGAGCAGTTCTTC. This codes for CASRRDRGTTNEQFF.